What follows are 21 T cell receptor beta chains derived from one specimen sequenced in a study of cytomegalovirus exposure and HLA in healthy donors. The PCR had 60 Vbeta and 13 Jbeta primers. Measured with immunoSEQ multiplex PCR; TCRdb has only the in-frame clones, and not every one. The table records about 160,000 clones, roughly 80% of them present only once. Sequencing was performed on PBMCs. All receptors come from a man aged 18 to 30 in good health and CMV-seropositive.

The CDR3 bases are TGTGCCAGCAGCTCGGGACAGGGAAGGAAGTTCTTC. It is translated as CASSSGQGRKFF. V and J are TRBV28 and TRBJ2-1; TRBD1 matches 9 bases. CDR1 and CDR2 (germline): MDHEN, SYDVKM. V lost 6 bases, J lost 14 bases, and 8 bases stayed unmatched. The CDR3 is 12 amino acids.

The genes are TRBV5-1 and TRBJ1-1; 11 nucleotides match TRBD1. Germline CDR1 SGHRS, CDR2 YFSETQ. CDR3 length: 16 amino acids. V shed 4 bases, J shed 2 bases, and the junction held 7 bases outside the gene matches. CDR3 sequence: CASSMGQGGLNTEAFF. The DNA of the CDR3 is TGCGCCAGCAGCATGGGACAGGGGGGATTAAACACTGAAGCTTTCTTT.

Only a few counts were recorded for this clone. CDR3 loop: CAWSGSGRAYNEQFF. The DNA of the CDR3 is TGTGCCTGGAGTGGAAGCGGGAGGGCCTACAATGAGCAGTTCTTC. The rearrangement links TRBV30 to TRBJ2-1; 10 positions match TRBD2. Germline V lookup: CDR1 GTSNPN, CDR2 SVGIG (reference sequence). J was trimmed by 2 bases and V by 1 base; bases with no gene match: 2. The CDR3 contains 15 residues.

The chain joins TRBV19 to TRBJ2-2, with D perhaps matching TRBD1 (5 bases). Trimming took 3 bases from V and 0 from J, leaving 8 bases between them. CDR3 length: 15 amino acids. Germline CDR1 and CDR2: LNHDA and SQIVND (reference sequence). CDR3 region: CASSMGQANTGELFF. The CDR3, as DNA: TGTGCCAGTAGTATGGGGCAGGCGAACACCGGGGAGCTGTTTTTT. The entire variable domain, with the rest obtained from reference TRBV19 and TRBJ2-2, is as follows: DGGITQSPKYLFRKEGQNVTLSCEQNLNHDAMYWYRQDPGQGLRLIYYSQIVNDFQKGDIAEGYSVSREKKESFPLTVTSAQKNPTAFYLCASSMGQANTGELFFGEGSRLTVL.

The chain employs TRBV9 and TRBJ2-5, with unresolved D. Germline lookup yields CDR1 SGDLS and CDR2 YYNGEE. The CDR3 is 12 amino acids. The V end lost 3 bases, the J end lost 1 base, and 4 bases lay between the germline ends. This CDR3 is CASSAGQETQYF. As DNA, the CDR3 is TGTGCCAGCAGCGCGGGCCAAGAGACCCAGTACTTC.

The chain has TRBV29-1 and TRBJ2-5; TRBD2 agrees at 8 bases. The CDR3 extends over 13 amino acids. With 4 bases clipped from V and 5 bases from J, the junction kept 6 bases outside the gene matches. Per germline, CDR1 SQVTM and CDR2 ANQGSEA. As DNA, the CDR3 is TGCAGCGTTGGCCCGTCGGGGGGGGAGACCCAGTACTTC. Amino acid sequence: CSVGPSGGETQYF.

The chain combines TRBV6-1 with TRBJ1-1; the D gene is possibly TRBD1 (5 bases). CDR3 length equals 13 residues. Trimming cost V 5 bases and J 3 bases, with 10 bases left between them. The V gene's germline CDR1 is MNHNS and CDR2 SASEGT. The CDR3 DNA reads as TGTGCCAGCAGTTGGGGGGGGGACACTGAAGCTTTCTTT. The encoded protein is CASSWGGDTEAFF.

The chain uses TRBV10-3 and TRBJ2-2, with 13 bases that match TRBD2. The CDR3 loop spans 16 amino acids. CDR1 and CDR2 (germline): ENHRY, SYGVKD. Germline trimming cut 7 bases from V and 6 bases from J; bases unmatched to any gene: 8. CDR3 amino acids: CAIKGTSGGASGELFF. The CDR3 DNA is TGTGCCATCAAGGGTACTAGCGGGGGGGCTTCCGGGGAGCTGTTTTTT.

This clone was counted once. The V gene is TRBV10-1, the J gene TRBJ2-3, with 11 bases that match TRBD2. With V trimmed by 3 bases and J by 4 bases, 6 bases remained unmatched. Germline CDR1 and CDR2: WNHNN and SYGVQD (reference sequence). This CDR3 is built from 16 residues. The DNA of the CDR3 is TGCGCCAGCAGTGACCTAGCGGGAGGAAAGGCAGATACGCAGTATTTT. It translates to CASSDLAGGKADTQYF.

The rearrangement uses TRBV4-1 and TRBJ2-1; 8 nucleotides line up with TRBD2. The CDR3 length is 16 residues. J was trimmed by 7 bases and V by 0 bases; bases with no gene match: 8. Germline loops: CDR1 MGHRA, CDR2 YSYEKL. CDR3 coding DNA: TGCGCCAGCAGCCAAGATGGAAGCGGGAGAGGGAATGAGCAGTTCTTC. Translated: CASSQDGSGRGNEQFF.

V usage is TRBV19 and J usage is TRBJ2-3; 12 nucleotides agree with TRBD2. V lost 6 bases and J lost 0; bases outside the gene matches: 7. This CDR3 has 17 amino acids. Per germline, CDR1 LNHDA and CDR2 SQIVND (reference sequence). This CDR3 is CASRRTSGDPSTDTQYF. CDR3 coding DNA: TGTGCCAGTAGGAGGACTAGCGGGGACCCTAGCACAGATACGCAGTATTTT. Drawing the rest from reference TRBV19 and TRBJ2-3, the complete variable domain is DGGITQSPKYLFRKEGQNVTLSCEQNLNHDAMYWYRQDPGQGLRLIYYSQIVNDFQKGDIAEGYSVSREKKESFPLTVTSAQKNPTAFYLCASRRTSGDPSTDTQYFGPGTRLTVL.

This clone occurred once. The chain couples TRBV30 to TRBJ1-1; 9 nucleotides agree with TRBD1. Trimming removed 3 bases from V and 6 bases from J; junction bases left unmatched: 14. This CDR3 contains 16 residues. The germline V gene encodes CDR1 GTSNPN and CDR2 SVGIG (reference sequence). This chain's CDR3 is CAWRNSGQGPLSEAFF. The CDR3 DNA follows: TGTGCCTGGAGGAATTCGGGACAGGGACCTCTTTCTGAAGCTTTCTTT.

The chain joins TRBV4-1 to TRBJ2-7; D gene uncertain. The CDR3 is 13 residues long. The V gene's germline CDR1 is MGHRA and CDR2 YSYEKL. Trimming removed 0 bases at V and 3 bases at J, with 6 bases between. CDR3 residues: CASSQDYGYEQYF. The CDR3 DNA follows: TGCGCCAGCAGCCAAGACTACGGCTACGAGCAGTACTTC.

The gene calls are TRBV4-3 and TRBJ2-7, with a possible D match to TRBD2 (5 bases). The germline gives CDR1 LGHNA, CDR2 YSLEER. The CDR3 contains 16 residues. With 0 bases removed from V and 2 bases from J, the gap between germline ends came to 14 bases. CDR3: CASSQDHGQEAYEQYF. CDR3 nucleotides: TGCGCCAGCAGCCAAGATCACGGCCAGGAGGCCTACGAGCAGTACTTC.

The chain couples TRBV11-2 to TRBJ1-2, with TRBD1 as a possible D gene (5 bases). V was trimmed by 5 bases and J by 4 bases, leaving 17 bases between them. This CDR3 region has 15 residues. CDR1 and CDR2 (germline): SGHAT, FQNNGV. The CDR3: CASSQNVGQGYGYTF. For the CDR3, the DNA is TGTGCCAGCAGCCAAAATGTCGGGCAGGGCTATGGCTACACCTTC.

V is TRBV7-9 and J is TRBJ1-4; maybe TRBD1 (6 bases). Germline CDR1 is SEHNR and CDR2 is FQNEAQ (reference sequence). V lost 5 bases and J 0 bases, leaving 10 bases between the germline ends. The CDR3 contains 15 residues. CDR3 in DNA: TGTGCCAGCAGCCCAAGGACAGCAACTAATGAAAAACTGTTTTTT. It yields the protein CASSPRTATNEKLFF.

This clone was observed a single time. This CDR3 reads CASLRTSGGYNEQFF. Written as DNA, the CDR3 is TGTGCCAGCCTTAGAACTAGCGGGGGTTACAATGAGCAGTTCTTC. The V gene is TRBV27, the J gene TRBJ2-1; TRBD2 matches at 11 bases. The length of the CDR3 is 15 residues. Germline trimming cut 8 bases from V and 4 bases from J; bases unmatched to any gene: 7. Germline V gene data show CDR1 as MNHEY and CDR2 as SMNVEV (reference sequence).

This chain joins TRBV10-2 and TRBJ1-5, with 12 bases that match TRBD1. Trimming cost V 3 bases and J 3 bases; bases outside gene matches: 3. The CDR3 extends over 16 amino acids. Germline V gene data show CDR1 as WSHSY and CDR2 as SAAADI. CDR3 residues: CASSEGTGGSNQPQHF. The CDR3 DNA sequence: TGCGCCAGCAGTGAAGGGACAGGGGGCTCCAATCAGCCCCAGCATTTT.

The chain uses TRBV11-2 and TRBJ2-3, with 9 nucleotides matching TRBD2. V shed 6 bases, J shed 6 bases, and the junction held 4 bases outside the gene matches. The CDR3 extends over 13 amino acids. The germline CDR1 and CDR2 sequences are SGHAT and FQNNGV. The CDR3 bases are TGTGCCAGCAGTTGGACTAGCGTGGATACGCAGTATTTT. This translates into CASSWTSVDTQYF.

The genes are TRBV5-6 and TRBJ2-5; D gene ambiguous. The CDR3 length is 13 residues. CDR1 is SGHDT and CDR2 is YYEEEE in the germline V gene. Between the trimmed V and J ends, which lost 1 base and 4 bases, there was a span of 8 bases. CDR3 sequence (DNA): TGTGCCAGCAGCTTGATTTCCTTAGAGACCCAGTACTTC. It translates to CASSLISLETQYF.

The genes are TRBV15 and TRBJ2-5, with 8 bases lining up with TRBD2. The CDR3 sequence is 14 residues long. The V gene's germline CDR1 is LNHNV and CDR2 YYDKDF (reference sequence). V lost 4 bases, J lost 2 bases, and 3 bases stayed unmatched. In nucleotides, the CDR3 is TGTGCCACCAGCAACGTAGCGGGGCAAGAGACCCAGTACTTC. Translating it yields CATSNVAGQETQYF. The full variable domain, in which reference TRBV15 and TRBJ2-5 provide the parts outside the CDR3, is DAMVIQNPRYQVTQFGKPVTLSCSQTLNHNVMYWYQQKSSQAPKLLFHYYDKDFNNEADTPDNFQSRRPNTSFCFLDIRSPGLGDTAMYLCATSNVAGQETQYFGPGTRLLVL.